Sequencing of this T cell receptor (beta chain) was carried out in a study of identical twins. Findings of the study overall: The analysis was cross-sectional rather than longitudinal within donors. Beta out-of-frame sequences showed weaker excess sharing between twins.

This clonotype was seen more than once but under ten times. Its antigen remains unidentified. Each CDR3 protein gets one entry after TCRdb re-called the 5' RACE reads with MiXCR. The table includes around 470,000 distinct CDR3 sequences, 13% to 15% detected once. Trimming left V 0 bases short and J 3 bases short, with 7 bases between. CDR1 and CDR2 from the germline V gene are MGHRA and YSYEKL. The CDR3 is 14 amino acids. The same specimen was also included in a second study, on yellow fever vaccine responses in identical twins.

Source material: CD4+ T cells sorted from blood. The chain combines TRBV4-1 with TRBJ2-3; D gene ambiguous. The sequence came from a woman between 18 and 29 years old in good health. CDR3 residues: CASSQDVKTDTQYF. The CDR3 region has the DNA TGCGCCAGCAGCCAAGATGTAAAGACAGATACGCAGTATTTT.